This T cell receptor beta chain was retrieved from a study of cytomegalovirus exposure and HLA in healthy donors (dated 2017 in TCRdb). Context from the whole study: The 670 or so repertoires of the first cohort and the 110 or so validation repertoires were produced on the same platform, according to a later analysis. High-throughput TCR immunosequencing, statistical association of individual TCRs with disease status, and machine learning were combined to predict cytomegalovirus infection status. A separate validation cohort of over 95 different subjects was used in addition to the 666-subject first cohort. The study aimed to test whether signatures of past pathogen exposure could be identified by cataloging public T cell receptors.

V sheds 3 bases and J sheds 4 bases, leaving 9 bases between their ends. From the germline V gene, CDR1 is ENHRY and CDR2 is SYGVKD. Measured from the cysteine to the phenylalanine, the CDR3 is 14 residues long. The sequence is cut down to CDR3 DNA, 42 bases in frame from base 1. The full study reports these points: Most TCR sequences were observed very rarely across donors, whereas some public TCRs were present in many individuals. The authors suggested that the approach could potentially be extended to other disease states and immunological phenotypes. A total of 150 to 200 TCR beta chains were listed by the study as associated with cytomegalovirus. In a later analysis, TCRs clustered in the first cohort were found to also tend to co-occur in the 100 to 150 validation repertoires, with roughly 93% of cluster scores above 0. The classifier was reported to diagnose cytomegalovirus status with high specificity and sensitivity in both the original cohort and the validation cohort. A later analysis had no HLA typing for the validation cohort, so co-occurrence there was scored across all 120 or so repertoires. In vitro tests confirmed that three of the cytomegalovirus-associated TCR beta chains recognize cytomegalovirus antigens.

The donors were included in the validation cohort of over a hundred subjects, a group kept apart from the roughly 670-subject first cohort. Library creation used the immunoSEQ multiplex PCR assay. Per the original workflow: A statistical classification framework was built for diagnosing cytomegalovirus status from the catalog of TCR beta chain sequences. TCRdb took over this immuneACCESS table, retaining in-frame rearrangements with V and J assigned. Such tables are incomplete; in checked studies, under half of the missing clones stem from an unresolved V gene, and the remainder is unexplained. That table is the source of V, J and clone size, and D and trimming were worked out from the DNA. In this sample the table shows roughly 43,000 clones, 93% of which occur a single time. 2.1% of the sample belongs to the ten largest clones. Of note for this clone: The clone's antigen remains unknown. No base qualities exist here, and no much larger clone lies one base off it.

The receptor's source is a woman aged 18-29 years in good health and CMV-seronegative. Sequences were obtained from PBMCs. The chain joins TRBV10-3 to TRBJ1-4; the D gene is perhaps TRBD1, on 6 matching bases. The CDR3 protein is CAISEGGDNEKLFF. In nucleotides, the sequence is TGTGCCATCAGTGAAGGGGGTGATAATGAAAAACTGTTTTTT.